This T cell receptor beta chain was documented in a study of blood T cell repertoires in COVID-19. As for the study in general: Specimens from acute and convalescent COVID-19 originated in the United States, Italy and Spain. PBMCs, B-cell-depleted T cells, or T cells were the source of the cDNA or gDNA that made up the material.

Original processing notes: Counts of nucleated cells, estimated from reference gene primer amplification, were obtained. Sequencing was performed with immunoSEQ multiplex PCR; in TCRdb, only in-frame clones are kept and a portion is missing. V and J calls and clone size are copied from that table; D and trimming were computed from the DNA. The data contain about 160,000 clones, 70% to 90% of them seen just once; the ten biggest clones take up 1.1%. CDR1 and CDR2 (germline): DFQATT, SNEGSKA (reference sequence). Trimming took 6 bases from V and 7 from J, leaving 12 bases between them. This CDR3 is 11 amino acids long.

The sequence was collected from a man aged 35 to 55 with acute or convalescent COVID-19. The source material was peripheral blood. The V call is TRBV20-1, the J call TRBJ1-2, with D possibly matching TRBD1 (5 bases). CDR3 bases: TGCAGTGCCTACCAGGGTTCTGGCTACACCTTC. It encodes CSAYQGSGYTF.